The subject of this entry is one T cell receptor (beta chain). Its antigen is unidentified. This sample was taken from a study of graft-versus-host responses after intestinal transplantation. Looking at the study overall: Tacrolimus plus steroids were given to all recipients for around three years, preceded by anti-thymocyte globulin induction.

Findings and limits, study-wide: Patients with graft-donor T cell macrochimerism had high graft-versus-host to host-versus-graft clonal ratios in allografts. Recipient-marrow GvH clones were detected, some having first appeared in ileum or blood.

Germline V gives CDR1 LNHDA, CDR2 SQIVND (reference sequence). V lost 9 bases to trimming and J lost 7 bases, with 13 bases between them. The CDR3 spans 12 residues. The assay was immunoSEQ multiplex PCR, and TCRdb's table has in-frame clones only and misses some. The table includes around 96,000 clones, about 94% detected once. The sequences come from unstimulated CD4+ T cells sorted from spleen or lymph node cells, collected before intestinal transplant. V usage is TRBV19 and J usage is TRBJ1-5, with no clear D. The TCR was taken from a human donor who received an intestinal transplant. The DNA for the CDR3 is TGTGCCAGCCAAGATCGGTGGCAGCCCCAGCATTTT. Translation gives CASQDRWQPQHF.